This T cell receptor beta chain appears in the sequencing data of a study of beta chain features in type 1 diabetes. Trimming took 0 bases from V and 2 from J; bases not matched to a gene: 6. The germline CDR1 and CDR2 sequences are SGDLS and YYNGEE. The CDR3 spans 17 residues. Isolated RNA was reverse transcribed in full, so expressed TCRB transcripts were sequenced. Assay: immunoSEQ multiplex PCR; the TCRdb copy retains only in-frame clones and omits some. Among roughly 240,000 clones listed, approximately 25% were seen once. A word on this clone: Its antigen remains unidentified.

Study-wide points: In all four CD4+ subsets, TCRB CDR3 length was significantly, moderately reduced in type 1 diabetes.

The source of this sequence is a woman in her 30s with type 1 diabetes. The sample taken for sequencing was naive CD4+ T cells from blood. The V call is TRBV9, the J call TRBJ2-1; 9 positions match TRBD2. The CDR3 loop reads CASSVVGSGGAYNEQFF. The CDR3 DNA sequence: TGTGCCAGCAGCGTAGTAGGTAGCGGGGGCGCCTACAATGAGCAGTTCTTC.